Here is one T cell receptor beta chain with its context. This sample stems from a study of blood T cells in healthy people across ages. Caucasian individuals from Russia who were healthy and aged 6 to 90 acted as donors. Every donor contributed roughly 11 milliliters of peripheral blood by blood draw. This CDR3 is 15 amino acids long. The germline V gene encodes CDR1 SGHVS and CDR2 FNYEAQ. Trimming took off 7 bases at V and 2 bases at J, with 16 bases between the two ends. It was with a sample-barcoded 5' primer and a J-beta primer mix that a second PCR of roughly 6 to 12 cycles was run. TCRdb used MiXCR to reprocess the 5' RACE reads, holding one entry per CDR3 protein. The table has approximately 940,000 distinct CDR3 sequences, about 48% seen once.

The receptor was isolated from a man aged 25 to 45 in good health. Sequenced material: blood. The rearrangement joins TRBV7-6 to TRBJ2-3, with a tentative D call TRBD1 (6 bases). The CDR3 DNA sequence: TGTGCCAGCACGGAGGACAGCTTAATCACAGATACGCAGTATTTT. Amino acid sequence: CASTEDSLITDTQYF.